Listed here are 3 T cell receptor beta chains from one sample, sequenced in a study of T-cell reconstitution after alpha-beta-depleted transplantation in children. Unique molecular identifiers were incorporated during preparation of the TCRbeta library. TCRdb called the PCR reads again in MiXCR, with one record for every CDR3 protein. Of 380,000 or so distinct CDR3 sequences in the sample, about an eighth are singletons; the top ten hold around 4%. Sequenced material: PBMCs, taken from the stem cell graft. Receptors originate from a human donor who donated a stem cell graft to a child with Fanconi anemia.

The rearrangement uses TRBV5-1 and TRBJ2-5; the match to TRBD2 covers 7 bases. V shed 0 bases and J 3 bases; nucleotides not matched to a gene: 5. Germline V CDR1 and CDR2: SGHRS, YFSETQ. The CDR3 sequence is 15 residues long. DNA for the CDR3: TGCGCCAGCAGCTTGGGCGGGACTACAGAAGAGACCCAGTACTTC. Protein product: CASSLGGTTEETQYF.

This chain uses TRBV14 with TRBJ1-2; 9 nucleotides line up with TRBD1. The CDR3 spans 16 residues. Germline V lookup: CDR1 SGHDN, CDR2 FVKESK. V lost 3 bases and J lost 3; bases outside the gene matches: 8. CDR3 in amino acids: CASSQYRDRVDYGYTF. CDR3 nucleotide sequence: TGTGCCAGCAGCCAGTACCGGGACAGGGTTGACTATGGCTACACCTTC.

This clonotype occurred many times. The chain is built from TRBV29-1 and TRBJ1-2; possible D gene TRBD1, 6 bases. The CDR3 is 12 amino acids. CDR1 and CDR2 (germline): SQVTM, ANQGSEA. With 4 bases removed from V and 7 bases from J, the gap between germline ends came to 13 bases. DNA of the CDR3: TGCAGCGTTGGTGTCAGGGGCCGTGGCTACACCTTC. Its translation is CSVGVRGRGYTF.